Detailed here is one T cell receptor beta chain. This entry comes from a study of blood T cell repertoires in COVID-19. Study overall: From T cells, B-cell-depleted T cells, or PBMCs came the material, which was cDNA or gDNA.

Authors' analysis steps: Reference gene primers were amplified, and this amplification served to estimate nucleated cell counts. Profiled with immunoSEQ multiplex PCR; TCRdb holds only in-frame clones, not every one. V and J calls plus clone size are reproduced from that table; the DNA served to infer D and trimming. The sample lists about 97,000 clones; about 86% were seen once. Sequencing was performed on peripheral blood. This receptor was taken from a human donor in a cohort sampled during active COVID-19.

This CDR3 is CASSTTGMYEQYF. DNA for the CDR3: TGTGCCAGCAGTACGACAGGGATGTACGAGCAGTACTTC. This chain uses TRBV27 with TRBJ2-7, with 7 bases aligning to TRBD1. In germline, CDR1 is MNHEY, CDR2 SMNVEV (reference sequence). This CDR3 is 13 amino acids long. V was pared by 5 bases and J by 4 bases, with 5 bases of the junction left unmatched.